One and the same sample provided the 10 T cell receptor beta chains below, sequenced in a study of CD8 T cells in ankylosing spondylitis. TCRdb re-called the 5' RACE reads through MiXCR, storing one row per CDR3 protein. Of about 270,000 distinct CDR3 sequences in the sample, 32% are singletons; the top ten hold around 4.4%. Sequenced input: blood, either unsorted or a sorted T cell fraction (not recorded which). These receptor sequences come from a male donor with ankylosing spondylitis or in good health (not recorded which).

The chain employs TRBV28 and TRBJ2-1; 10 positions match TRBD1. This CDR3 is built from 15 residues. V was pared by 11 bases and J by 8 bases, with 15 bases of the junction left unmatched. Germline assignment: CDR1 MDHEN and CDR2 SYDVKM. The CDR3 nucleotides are TGTGCCTCCCCACCACTGGGACAGGGGCGAGATGAGCAGTTCTTC. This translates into CASPPLGQGRDEQFF.

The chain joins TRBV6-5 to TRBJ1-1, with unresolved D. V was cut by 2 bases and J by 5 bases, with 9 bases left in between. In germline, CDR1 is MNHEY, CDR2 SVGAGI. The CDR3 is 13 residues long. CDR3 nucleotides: TGTGCCAGCAGTTACCGTGTGCCTACTGAAGCTTTCTTT. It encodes CASSYRVPTEAFF.

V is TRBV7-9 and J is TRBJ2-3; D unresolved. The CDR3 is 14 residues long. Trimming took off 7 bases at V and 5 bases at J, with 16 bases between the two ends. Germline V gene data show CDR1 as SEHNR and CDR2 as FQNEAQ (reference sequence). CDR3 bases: TGTGCCAGCACCATTTTCCGTAGAGGAGATACGCAGTATTTT. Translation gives CASTIFRRGDTQYF.

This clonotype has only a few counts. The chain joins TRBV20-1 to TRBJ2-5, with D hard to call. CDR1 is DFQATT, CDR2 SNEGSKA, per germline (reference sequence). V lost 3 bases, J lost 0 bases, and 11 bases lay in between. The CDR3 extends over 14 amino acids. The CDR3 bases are TGCAGTGCTAGCGAAATGCAGTACCAAGAGACCCAGTACTTC. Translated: CSASEMQYQETQYF.

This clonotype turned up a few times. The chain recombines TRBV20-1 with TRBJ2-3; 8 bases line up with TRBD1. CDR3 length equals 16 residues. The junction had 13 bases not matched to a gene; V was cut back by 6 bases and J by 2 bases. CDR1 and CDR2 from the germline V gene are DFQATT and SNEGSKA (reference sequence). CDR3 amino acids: CSARAGTGGVTDTQYF. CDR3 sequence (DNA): TGCAGTGCAAGGGCCGGGACAGGCGGGGTCACAGATACGCAGTATTTT.

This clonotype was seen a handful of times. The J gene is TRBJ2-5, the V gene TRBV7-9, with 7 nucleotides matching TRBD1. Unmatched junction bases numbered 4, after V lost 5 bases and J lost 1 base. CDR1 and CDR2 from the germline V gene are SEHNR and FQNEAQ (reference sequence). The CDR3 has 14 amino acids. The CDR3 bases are TGTGCCAGCAGCGTCCGGGACAGCCAAGAGACCCAGTACTTC. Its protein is CASSVRDSQETQYF.

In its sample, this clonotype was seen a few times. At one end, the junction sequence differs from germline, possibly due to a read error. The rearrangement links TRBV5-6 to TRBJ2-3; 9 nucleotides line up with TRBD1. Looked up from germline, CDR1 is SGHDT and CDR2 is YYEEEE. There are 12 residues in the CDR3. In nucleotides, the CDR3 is TGTGCCAGCAGCTTGGAAGGGGACAGGGAGGAGTTT. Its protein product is CASSLEGDREEF.

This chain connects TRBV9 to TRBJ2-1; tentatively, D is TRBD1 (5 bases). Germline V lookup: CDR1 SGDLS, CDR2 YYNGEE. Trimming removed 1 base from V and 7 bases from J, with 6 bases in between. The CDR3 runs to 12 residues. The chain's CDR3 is CASSVKGNEQFF. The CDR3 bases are TGTGCCAGCAGCGTAAAGGGGAATGAGCAGTTCTTC. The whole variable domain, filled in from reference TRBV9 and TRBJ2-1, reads DSGVTQTPKHLITATGQRVTLRCSPRSGDLSVYWYQQSLDQGLQFLIQYYNGEERAKGNILERFSAQQFPDLHSELNLSSLELGDSALYFCASSVKGNEQFFGPGTRLTVL.

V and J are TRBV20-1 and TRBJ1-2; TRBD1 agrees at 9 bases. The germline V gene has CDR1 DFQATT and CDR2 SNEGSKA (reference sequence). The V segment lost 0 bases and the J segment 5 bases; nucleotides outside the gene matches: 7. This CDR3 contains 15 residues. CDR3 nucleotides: TGCAGTGCTAGAGACGACAGGGGGATGGGGTATGGCTACACCTTC. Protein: CSARDDRGMGYGYTF.

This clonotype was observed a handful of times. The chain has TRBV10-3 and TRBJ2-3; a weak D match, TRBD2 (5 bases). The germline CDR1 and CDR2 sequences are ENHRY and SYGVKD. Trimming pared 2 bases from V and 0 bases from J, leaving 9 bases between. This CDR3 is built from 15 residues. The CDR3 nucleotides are TGTGCCATCAGTGAGGGGCCGGGGAGCACAGATACGCAGTATTTT. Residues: CAISEGPGSTDTQYF.